One and the same sample provided the 4 T cell receptor beta chains below, sequenced in a study of regulatory T cells in long-lasting Graves disease. Time point meaning: newly diagnosed GD, antithyroid drugs for less than 3 months. TCR sequences were obtained from RNA taken from PBMCs. Researchers made TCR beta libraries by using iRepertoire HTBI primers and running Arm-PCR on CDR3 regions. TCRdb re-called the multiplex PCR reads with MiXCR, one entry per CDR3 protein. The sample contains about 300,000 distinct CDR3 sequences, 15% to 20% of which appear only once. Sample: peripheral blood mononuclear cells (PBMCs), taken at new diagnosis, from a patient treated with antithyroid drugs. The receptors here all came from a female donor with Graves disease.

This clonotype was counted ten times or more. The genes are TRBV6-1 and TRBJ2-7, with 7 positions matching TRBD1. CDR1 is MNHNS and CDR2 is SASEGT in the germline V gene. There are 14 residues in the CDR3. V lost 9 bases to trimming and J lost 0 bases; unmatched junction nucleotides: 8. Written as DNA, the CDR3 is TGTGCCAGTTGGACAGGAGGTAGCTCCTACGAGCAGTACTTC. Amino acids: CASWTGGSSYEQYF.

V and J are TRBV5-1 and TRBJ2-5; 7 nucleotides line up with TRBD1. Germline CDR1 is SGHRS and CDR2 is YFSETQ. The CDR3 runs to 16 residues. After removal of 9 bases from V and 5 bases from J, the junction contained 19 bases not matched to a gene. CDR3 nucleotides: TGCGCCACCCAAAGGGGGCTCGCCGCCGAACGGGAGACCCAGTACTTC. Translated: CATQRGLAAERETQYF.

This clonotype has a count of ten or more. The V gene is TRBV2, the J gene TRBJ2-2, with a weak D call TRBD2 (5 bases). The CDR3 extends over 13 amino acids. Germline values: CDR1 SNHLY, CDR2 FYNNEI. Deletions cut 2 bases from V and 5 bases from J, with 6 bases between. This chain's CDR3 is CASSERETGELFF. CDR3 bases: TGTGCCAGCAGTGAACGGGAAACCGGGGAGCTGTTTTTT.

In its sample, this clonotype was seen many times. The chain carries TRBV12-3 or TRBV12-4 and TRBJ2-1; D might be TRBD1 (5 bases). CDR3 length: 13 residues. Trimming took 6 bases from V and 5 from J, leaving 11 bases between them. CDR3 sequence reads: CASSLGPNNEQFF. CDR3 bases: TGTGCCAGCAGCTTGGGGCCAAACAATGAGCAGTTCTTC.